What follows describes a single TCR beta chain. Its antigen is not identified. TCRdb recomputed calls from the PCR reads with MiXCR, one row per CDR3 protein. The table shows over 85,000 distinct CDR3 sequences, with under 40% occurring only once. These data originate in a study of molecular identifiers for immune sequencing clone quantification. This CDR3 region has 15 residues. The germline V gene has CDR1 MDHEN and CDR2 SYDVKM. V dropped 2 bases and J dropped 4; count of bases not matched to a gene: 4. Libraries for naive CD8 T cells, which were made from 20,000 to 1,000,000 sorted cells, drew on 10%, 30% or 50% of the RNA. Study results and caveats: Spiked Jurkat TCR RNA from one cell was reportedly detectable among approximately 1 million naive cells. Because of identical TCR molecules sharing a barcode, sizes of highly expanded clones could be underestimated.

The origin of this receptor is a human donor in good health. Some libraries in this study had Jurkat cell RNA spiked in. Sequenced: naive CD8+ T cells from blood, with Jurkat cell RNA spiked in. Subset noted: FACS-sorted CD8+CD4-CCR7+CD45RA+ naive T cells. The rearrangement uses TRBV28 and TRBJ2-3; 9 bases align to TRBD2. The CDR3 nucleotides are TGTGCCAGCAGTTTAGTTAGCGGGAGACCAGATACGCAGTATTTT. This encodes CASSLVSGRPDTQYF.